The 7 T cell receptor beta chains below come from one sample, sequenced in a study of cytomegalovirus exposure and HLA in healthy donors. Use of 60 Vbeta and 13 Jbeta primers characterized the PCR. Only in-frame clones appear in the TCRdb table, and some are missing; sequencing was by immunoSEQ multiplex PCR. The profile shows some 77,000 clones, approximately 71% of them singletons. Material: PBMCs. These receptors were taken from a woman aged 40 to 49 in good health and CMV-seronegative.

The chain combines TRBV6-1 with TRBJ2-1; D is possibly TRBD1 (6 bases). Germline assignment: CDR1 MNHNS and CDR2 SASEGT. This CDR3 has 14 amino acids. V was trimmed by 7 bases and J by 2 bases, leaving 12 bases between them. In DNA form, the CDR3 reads TGTGCCAGCAACAGGGAAAGAGCCTACAATGAGCAGTTCTTC. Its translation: CASNRERAYNEQFF.

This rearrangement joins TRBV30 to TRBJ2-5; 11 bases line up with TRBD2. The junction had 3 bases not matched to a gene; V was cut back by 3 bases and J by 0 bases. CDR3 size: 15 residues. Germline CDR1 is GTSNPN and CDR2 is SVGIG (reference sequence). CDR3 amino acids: CAWRGTSGYQETQYF. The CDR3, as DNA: TGTGCCTGGAGAGGGACTAGCGGATACCAAGAGACCCAGTACTTC.

CDR3 residues: CASSGGTGAVGNEQFF. The CDR3 coding sequence is TGCGCCAGCAGCGGGGGGACAGGGGCGGTCGGAAATGAGCAGTTCTTC. The chain joins TRBV5-1 to TRBJ2-1; 10 bases map to TRBD1. Unmatched junction bases numbered 11, after V lost 4 bases and J lost 7 bases. The length of the CDR3 is 16 residues. CDR1 is SGHRS, CDR2 YFSETQ, per germline.

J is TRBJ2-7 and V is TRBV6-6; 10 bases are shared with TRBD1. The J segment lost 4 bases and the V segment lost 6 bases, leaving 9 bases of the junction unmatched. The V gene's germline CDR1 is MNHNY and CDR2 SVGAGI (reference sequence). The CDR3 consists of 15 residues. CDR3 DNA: TGTGCCAGCAGCGCGATACGGGACAGGGGTTACGAGCAGTACTTC. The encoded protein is CASSAIRDRGYEQYF.

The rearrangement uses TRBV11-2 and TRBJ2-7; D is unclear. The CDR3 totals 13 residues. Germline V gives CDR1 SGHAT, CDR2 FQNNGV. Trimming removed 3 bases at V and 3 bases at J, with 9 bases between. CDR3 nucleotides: TGTGCCAGCAGCTTTTACCAGAACTACGAGCAGTACTTC. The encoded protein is CASSFYQNYEQYF.

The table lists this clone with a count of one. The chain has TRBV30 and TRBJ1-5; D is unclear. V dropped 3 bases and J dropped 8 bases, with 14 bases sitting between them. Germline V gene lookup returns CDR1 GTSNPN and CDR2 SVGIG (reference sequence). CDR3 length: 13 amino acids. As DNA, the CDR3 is TGTGCCTGGAGGTCCCGGGTTATGGAGCCCCAGCATTTT. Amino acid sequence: CAWRSRVMEPQHF.

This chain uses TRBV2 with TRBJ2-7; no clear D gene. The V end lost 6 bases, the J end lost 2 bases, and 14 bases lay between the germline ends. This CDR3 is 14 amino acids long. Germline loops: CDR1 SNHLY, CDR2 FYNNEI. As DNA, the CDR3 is TGTGCCAGCAGGGAAACCGCTCGCGCCTACGAGCAGTACTTC. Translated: CASRETARAYEQYF.